This T cell receptor beta chain was documented in a study of T-cell memory formation after mild COVID-19. As to this clonotype: The antigen is undetermined.

Sample barcodes and UMIs were carried by the TCR alpha and TCR beta cDNA libraries that 5'RACE generated with constant-segment primers. TCRdb ran MiXCR on the 5' RACE reads and lists one entry per CDR3 protein. Of under 600,000 distinct CDR3 sequences in the sample, about a fifth are singletons; the top ten hold 7.5% to 9.5%. Study findings and constraints: A balance of CD4 and CD8 characterized clones contracting day 15 to 85, whereas later expanders leaned CD4+. Specificity for SARS-CoV-2 was not confirmed among the second-wave clones peaking on day 37.

The germline CDR1 and CDR2 sequences are DFQATT and SNEGSKA (reference sequence). Trimming shortened V by 1 base and J by 0 bases, and 10 bases separated the two germline ends. There are 14 residues in the CDR3. The origin of this receptor is an adult woman who had mild COVID-19 (a few samples of this study predate the infection). Cell type and time point are not known. Source material: PBMCs or a T cell subset sorted from them (not recorded which). The genes are TRBV20-1 and TRBJ2-7; a weak D match, TRBD2 (6 bases). The CDR3 sequence: CSARVWEDSYEQYF. The DNA for the CDR3 is TGCAGTGCTAGAGTGTGGGAGGACTCCTACGAGCAGTACTTC.